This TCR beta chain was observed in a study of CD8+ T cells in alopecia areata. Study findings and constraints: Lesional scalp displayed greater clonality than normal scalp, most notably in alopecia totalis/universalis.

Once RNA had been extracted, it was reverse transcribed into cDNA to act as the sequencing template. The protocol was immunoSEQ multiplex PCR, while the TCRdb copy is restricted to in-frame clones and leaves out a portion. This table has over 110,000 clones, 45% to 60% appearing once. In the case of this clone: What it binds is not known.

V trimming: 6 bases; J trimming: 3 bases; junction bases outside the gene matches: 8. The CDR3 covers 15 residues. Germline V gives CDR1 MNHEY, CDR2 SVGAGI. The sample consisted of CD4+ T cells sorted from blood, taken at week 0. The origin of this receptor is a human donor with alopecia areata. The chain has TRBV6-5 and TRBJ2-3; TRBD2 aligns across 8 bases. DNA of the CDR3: TGTGCCAGCAGAGAGAGCGGGAGTTCGACAGATACGCAGTATTTT. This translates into CASRESGSSTDTQYF.